This T cell receptor beta chain was found in a study of T-cell memory formation after mild COVID-19. Overall study results and limits: Clones contracting across day 15 to 85 had a balanced CD4/CD8 profile; later expanding clones leaned CD4+.

Trimming shortened V by 8 bases and J by 8 bases, and 15 bases separated the two germline ends. CDR3 length equals 12 residues. It was 5'RACE with constant-segment primers that produced the TCR alpha and TCR beta cDNA libraries, which carried sample barcodes and UMIs. TCRdb used MiXCR to reprocess the 5' RACE reads, holding one entry per CDR3 protein. The sample consists of hundreds of thousands of distinct CDR3 sequences, 15% to 25% of them appearing once. This clonotype has a handful of counts. Its specificity is not known. The source material was PBMCs or a T cell subset sorted from them (not recorded which). The chain employs TRBV12-3 or TRBV12-4 and TRBJ1-1; D uncertain. This clonotype was obtained from an adult woman who had mild COVID-19 (a few samples of this study predate the infection). Cell type and time point are not known. As DNA, the CDR3 is TGTGCCAGCTCTAGGCGACGGCCCGAAGCTTTCTTT. It is translated as CASSRRRPEAFF.